This T cell receptor beta chain came from a study of metastatic and nonmetastatic thyroid tumors. There were no patients who had received any treatment before thyroid surgery. TCRdb reprocessed the PCR reads via MiXCR. Of over 15,000 clones listed, over 20% are singletons. The CDR3 has 12 amino acids. The V gene lost 6 bases and the J gene lost 8 bases, with 16 bases spanning the gap. The germline CDR1 and CDR2 sequences are DFQATT and SNEGSKA (reference sequence). This clone has ten or more counts. The V and J genes are TRBV20-1 and TRBJ1-1, with a weak D call TRBD1 (6 bases). This sequence was found in a female donor with papillary thyroid cancer or a benign thyroid nodule (not recorded which). Some clones in this sample may be carry-over from other donors' samples. The sample comprised tumor tissue. The CDR3 sequence is CSATPSGTEAFF. For the CDR3, the DNA is TGCAGTGCCACCCCGAGTGGGACAGAAGCTTTCTTT.